This T cell receptor beta chain was profiled in a study of shared clonotypes between healthy human individuals. Study-level background: Sampling drew on donors who were a couple of women and a few men aged 18 to 49. Study-wide results and caveats: Donor scarcity curtailed the genetic and exposure-history diversity represented herein.

This CDR3 has 17 residues. Germline assignment: CDR1 SGHTS and CDR2 YDEGEE. The V and J ends lost 6 bases and 0 bases, in that order; junction bases with no gene match: 11. Turning to this clone: What it recognizes is unknown.

Sequencing used immunoSEQ multiplex PCR; TCRdb keeps in-frame clones, though not all of them. The sample contains 500,000 or so clones, about 96% of which appear only once. The sequenced sample consisted of naive CD4+ T cells sorted from blood. The subset was: CD45RA+ positively selected. The chain links TRBV5-8 to TRBJ1-5, with 8 bases lining up with TRBD1. The sequence was obtained from a woman in her twenties or thirties in good health. The chain's CDR3 is CASTAGTGRNSNQPQHF. For the CDR3, the DNA is TGTGCCAGCACCGCCGGGACAGGCCGTAATAGCAATCAGCCCCAGCATTTT.